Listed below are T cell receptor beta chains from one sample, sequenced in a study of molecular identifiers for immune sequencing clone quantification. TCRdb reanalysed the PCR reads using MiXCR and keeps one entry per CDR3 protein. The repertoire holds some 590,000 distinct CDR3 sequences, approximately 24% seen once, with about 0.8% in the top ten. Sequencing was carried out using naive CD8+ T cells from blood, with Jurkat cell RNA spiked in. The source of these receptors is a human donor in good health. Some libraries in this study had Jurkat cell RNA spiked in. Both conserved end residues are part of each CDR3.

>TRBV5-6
CASSSKDRLGYTF
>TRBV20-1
CSARVRTGTDTQYF
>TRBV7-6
CASSWTGGTDTQYF
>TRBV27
CASSLYPGANVLTF
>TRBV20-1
CSARDSQTALYEQYF
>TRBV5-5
CASSLGRSVRETYEQYF
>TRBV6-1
CASSESRGHQAQPQHF
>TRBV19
CASSGAGHHTEAFF
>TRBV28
CASSRAGGPHEQYF
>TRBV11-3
CASSPRQGANNEQFF
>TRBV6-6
CASSPGWYTGELFF
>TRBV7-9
CASSSIIQGWSYGYTF
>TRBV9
CASSAFRGRVPDTQYF
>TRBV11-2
CASSLDMIKQFF
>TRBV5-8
CASSWGTGNYEQYF
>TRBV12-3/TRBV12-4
CASSPRGNYGYTF
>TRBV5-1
CASSLYATGVSYGYTF
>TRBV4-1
CASSQDSRSVFYEQYF
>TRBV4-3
CASSQLPSGSQGEQFF
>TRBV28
CASSPWSEDRELF
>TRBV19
CASSTAGFGEQYF
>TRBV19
CASSISSGTYEQYF
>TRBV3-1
CASGQDLAGGNQPQHF
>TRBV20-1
CSAEGLRTGELFF
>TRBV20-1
CSARDSGLAGVETQYF
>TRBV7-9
CASSFIIRDSPGNTIYF
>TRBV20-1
CSARDLDGPTTYEQYF
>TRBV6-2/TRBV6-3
CASSYSMGSRGWGNQPQPF
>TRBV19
CASSIEDGALLEQYF
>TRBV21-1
CASRQLMRKAGEIKSGANVLTF
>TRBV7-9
CASSHTSGGSYNEQFF
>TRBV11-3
CASKMREGDEQFF
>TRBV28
CASSWRYSNQPQHF
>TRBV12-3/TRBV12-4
CASSLGADTQYF
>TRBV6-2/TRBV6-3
CASSSSVYEQYF
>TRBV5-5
CASSLAWGASYEQYF
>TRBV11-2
CASSLGDRQPQHF
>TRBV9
CASSVGITSTDTQFF
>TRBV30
CAWSPSGKLFF
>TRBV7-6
CASSSLAGLAGGPPDTQYF